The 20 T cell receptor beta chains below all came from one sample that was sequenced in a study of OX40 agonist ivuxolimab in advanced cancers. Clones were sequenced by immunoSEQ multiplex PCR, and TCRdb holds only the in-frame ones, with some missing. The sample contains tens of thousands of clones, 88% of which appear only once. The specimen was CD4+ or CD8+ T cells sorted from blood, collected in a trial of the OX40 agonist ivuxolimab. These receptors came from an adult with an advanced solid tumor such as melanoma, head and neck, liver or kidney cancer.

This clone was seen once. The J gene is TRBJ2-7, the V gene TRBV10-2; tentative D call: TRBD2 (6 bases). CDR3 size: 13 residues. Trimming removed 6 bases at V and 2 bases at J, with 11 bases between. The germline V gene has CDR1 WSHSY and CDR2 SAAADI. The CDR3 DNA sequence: TGCGCCAGCAGAGCGGAGGGCCCCTACGAGCAGTACTTC. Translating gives CASRAEGPYEQYF.

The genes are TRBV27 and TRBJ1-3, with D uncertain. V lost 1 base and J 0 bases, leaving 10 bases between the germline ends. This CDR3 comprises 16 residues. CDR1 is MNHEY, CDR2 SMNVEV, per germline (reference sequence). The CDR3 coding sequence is TGTGCCAGCAGTTTATTACGGGTTCTCTCTGGAAACACCATATATTTT. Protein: CASSLLRVLSGNTIYF.

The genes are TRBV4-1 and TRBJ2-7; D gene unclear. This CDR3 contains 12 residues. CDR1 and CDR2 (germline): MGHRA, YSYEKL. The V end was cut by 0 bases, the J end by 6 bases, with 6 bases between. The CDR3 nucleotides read TGCGCCAGCAGCCAAGATGGAAGCGAGCAGTACTTC. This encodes CASSQDGSEQYF.

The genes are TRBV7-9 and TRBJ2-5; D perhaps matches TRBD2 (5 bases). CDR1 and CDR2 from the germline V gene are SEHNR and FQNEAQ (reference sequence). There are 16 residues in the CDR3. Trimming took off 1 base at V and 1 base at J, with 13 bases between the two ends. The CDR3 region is CASSLVMGVGQETQYF. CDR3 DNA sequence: TGTGCCAGCAGCTTAGTAATGGGAGTAGGCCAAGAGACCCAGTACTTC.

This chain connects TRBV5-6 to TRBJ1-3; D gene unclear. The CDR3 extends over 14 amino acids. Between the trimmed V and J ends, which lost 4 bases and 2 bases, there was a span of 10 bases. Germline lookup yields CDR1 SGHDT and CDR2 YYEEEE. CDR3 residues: CASSRGRAGNTIYF. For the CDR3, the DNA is TGTGCCAGCAGCCGCGGCAGAGCTGGAAACACCATATATTTT.

CDR3 sequence (DNA): TGTGCCAGCAGTTTAGGACTAGCCACAGATACGCAGTATTTT. Amino acids: CASSLGLATDTQYF. The chain recombines TRBV27 with TRBJ2-3; the match to TRBD2 covers 8 bases. The length of the CDR3 is 14 residues. Germline V gene lookup returns CDR1 MNHEY and CDR2 SMNVEV (reference sequence). J lost 2 bases, V lost 2 bases, and 0 bases had no gene match.

CDR3 residues: CAISEPGTNTEAFF. CDR3 nucleotides: TGTGCCATCAGTGAGCCGGGGACGAACACTGAAGCTTTCTTT. The chain carries TRBV10-3 and TRBJ1-1, with D tentatively TRBD1 (5 bases). This CDR3 has 14 amino acids. In germline, CDR1 is ENHRY, CDR2 SYGVKD. Trimming cost V 2 bases and J 1 base, with 8 bases left between them.

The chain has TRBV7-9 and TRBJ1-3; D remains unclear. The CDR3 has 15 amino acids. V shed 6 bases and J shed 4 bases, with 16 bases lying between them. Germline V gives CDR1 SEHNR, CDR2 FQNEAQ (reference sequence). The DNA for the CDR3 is TGTGCCAGCAGTTCCCGGGGAGATGGAGGAAACACCATATATTTT. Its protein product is CASSSRGDGGNTIYF.

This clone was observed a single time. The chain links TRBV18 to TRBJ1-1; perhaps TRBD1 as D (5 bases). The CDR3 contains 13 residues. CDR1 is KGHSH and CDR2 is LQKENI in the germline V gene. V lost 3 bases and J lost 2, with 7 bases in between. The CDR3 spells CASSPDSNTEAFF. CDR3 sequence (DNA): TGTGCCAGCTCACCTGACAGTAACACTGAAGCTTTCTTT.

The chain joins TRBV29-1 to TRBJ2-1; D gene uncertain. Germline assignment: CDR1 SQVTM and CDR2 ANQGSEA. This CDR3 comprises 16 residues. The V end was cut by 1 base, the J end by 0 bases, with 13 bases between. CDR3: CSVEADGPSSYNEQFF. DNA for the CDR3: TGCAGCGTTGAAGCAGATGGCCCGAGCTCCTACAATGAGCAGTTCTTC.

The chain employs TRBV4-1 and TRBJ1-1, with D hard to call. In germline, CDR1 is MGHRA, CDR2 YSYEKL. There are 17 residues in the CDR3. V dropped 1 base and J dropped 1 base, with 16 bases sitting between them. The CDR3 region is CASSQVARAAKNTEAFF. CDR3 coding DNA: TGCGCCAGCAGCCAAGTGGCCCGGGCAGCAAAGAACACTGAAGCTTTCTTT.

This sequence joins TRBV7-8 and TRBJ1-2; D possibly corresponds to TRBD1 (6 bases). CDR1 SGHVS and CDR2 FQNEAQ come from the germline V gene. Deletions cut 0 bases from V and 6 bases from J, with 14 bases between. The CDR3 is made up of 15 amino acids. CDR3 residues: CASSLAGGRGDGYTF. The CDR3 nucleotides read TGTGCCAGCAGCTTAGCGGGGGGGCGCGGTGATGGCTACACCTTC.

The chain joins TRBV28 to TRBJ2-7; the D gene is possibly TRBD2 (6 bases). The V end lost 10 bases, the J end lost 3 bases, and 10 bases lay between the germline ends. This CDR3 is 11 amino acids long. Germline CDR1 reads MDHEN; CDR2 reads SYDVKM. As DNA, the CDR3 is TGTGCCACCCGGACTATCTACGAGCAGTACTTC. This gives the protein CATRTIYEQYF.

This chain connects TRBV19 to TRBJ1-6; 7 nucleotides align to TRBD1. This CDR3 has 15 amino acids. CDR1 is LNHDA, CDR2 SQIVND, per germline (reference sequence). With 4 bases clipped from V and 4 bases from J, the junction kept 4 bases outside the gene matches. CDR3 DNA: TGTGCCAGTAGTACCTCGACAGGGTATAATTCACCCCTCCACTTT. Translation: CASSTSTGYNSPLHF.

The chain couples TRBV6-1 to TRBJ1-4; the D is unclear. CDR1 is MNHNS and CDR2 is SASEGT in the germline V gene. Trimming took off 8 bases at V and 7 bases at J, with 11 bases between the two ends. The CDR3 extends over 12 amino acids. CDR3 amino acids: CASRGLSEKLFF. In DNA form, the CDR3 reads TGTGCCAGCCGGGGTCTAAGTGAAAAACTGTTTTTT.

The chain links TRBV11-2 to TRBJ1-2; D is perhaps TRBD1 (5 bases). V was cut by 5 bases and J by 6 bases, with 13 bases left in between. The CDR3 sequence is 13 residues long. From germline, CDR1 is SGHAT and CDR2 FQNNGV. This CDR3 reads CASSLSPGHGYTF. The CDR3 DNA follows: TGTGCCAGCAGCCTATCCCCAGGGCATGGCTACACCTTC.

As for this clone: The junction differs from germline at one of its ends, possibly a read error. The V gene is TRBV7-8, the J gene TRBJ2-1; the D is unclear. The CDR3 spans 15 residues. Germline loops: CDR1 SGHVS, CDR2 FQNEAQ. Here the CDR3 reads CASSQEAISYNEQFF. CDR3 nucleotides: TGCGCCAGCAGCCAAGAAGCGATTTCCTACAATGAGCAGTTCTTC.

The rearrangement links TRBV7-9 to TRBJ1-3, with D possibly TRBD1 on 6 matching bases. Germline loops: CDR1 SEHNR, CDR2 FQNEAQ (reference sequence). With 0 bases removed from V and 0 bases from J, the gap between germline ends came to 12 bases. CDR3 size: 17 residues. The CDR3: CASSLAAGATSGNTIYF. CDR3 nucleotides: TGTGCCAGCAGCTTAGCCGCAGGGGCGACCTCTGGAAACACCATATATTTT. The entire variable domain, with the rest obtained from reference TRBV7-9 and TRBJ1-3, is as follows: DTGVSQNPRHKITKRGQNVTFRCDPISEHNRLYWYRQTLGQGPEFLTYFQNEAQLEKSRLLSDRFSAERPKGSFSTLEIQRTEQGDSAMYLCASSLAAGATSGNTIYFGEGSWLTVV.

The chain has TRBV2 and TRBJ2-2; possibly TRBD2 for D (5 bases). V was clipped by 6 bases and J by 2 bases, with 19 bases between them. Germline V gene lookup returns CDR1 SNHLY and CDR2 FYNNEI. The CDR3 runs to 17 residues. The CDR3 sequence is CASRVLEGGSNTGELFF. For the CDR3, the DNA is TGTGCCAGCAGGGTCCTTGAGGGCGGGTCCAACACCGGGGAGCTGTTTTTT. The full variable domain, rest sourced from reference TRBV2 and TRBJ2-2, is EPEVTQTPSHQVTQMGQEVILRCVPISNHLYFYWYRQILGQKVEFLVSFYNNEISEKSEIFDDQFSVERPDGSNFTLKIRSTKLEDSAMYFCASRVLEGGSNTGELFFGEGSRLTVL.

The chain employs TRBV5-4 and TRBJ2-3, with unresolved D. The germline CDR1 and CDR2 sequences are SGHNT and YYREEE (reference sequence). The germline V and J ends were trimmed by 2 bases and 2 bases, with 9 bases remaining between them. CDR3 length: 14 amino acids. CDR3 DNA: TGTGCCAGCAGCTTCGGCACCTACACAGATACGCAGTATTTT. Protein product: CASSFGTYTDTQYF.